This TCR beta chain was documented in a study of T cells after yellow fever vaccination. Germline V CDR1 and CDR2: MNHEY, SVGEGT. V was pared by 0 bases and J by 2 bases, with 17 bases of the junction left unmatched. CDR3 length: 21 amino acids. The authors made TCR cDNA by 5'RACE template switching, adding a universal primer site and UMIs. Via MiXCR, TCRdb re-called the 5' RACE reads, giving one row per CDR3 protein. The table shows 96,000 or so distinct CDR3 sequences, with 7.5% to 10% occurring only once. Findings and limits, study-wide: Most primary-vaccination clones recurred post-booster (just under 98% CD4, about 87% CD8).

This clonotype was detected a few times. The receptor's source is a man between 18 and 29 years old who received the YFV17D yellow fever vaccine. V is TRBV6-2 or TRBV6-3 and J is TRBJ2-1; 9 nucleotides agree with TRBD2. Sequencing was performed on CD8+ T cells not binding an NS4B(214-222) dextramer, sorted from PBMCs, taken approximately 16 days after the first yellow fever vaccination. The CDR3 sequence: CASSYSRGEVLAGAPYNEQFF. The CDR3 nucleotides read TGTGCCAGCAGTTACTCGAGGGGGGAAGTATTAGCGGGGGCCCCCTACAATGAGCAGTTCTTC.